The entry below describes one TCR beta chain. Antigen specificity is unknown. With a J-beta primer mix and a sample-barcoded 5' primer, a second PCR ran 7 to 11 cycles. Using its own MiXCR run on the 5' RACE reads, TCRdb lists one record per CDR3 protein. The sample has roughly 800,000 distinct CDR3 sequences, roughly 50% seen once. Germline V gene sequence: CDR1 SGHTA, CDR2 FQGNSA. V lost 5 bases and J lost 0, with 11 bases in between. The CDR3 consists of 16 residues. This specimen belongs to a study of blood T cells in healthy people across ages. At the level of the study: About one barcoded beta molecule per two T cells came from capture by template switching.

Study-wide results and limits: Not knowing donor CMV status may have confounded expanded clonotype changes.

The sequence was obtained from a man under 40 in good health. The chain couples TRBV7-2 to TRBJ2-6, with D unclear. Material: blood. DNA of the CDR3: TGTGCCAGCAGCAGAACTGCCCTCTCTGGGGCCAACGTCCTGACTTTC. Translation: CASSRTALSGANVLTF.